This is a list of T cell receptor beta chains from one sample in a study of shared clonotypes between healthy human individuals. Clones were read by immunoSEQ multiplex PCR, and TCRdb kept only the in-frame ones, dropping some. The table includes about 2 million clones, around 96% detected once. Sequencing was performed on naive CD8+ T cells sorted from blood. These receptors were obtained from a young man in good health. CDR3s include the opening cysteine and the closing phenylalanine or tryptophan. D genes are given only for firm matches. The listing skips clone size in some rows; elsewhere it reads once, few, many or a size class.

CATSRVGGSETQYF | TGTGCCACCAGCAGAGTGGGGGGGTCAGAGACCCAGTACTTC | NA | TRBJ2-5 | TRBV15 | TRBD2
CASSLALAGGPDTQYF | TGCGCCAGCAGCCTTGCCCTAGCGGGGGGGCCCGATACGCAGTATTTT | NA | TRBJ2-3 | TRBV5-1 | TRBD2
CASSPEEGRNEQFF | TGTGCCAGCAGTCCGGAGGAGGGGCGCAATGAGCAGTTCTTC | NA | TRBJ2-1 | TRBV6-5 | NA
CSARGSVAFF | TGCAGTGCAAGAGGGTCTGTGGCTTTCTTT | NA | TRBJ1-1 | TRBV20-1 | NA
CAWSVGNSGNTIYF | TGTGCCTGGAGTGTAGGGAACTCTGGAAACACCATATATTTT | NA | TRBJ1-3 | TRBV30 | NA
CASSLLAGGGNSPLHF | TGTGCCAGCAGCTTGTTGGCAGGGGGAGGTAATTCACCCCTCCACTTT | NA | TRBJ1-6 | TRBV5-6 | TRBD1
CASSLGGNVEQFF | TGTGCCAGCAGCCTAGGCGGGAATGTAGAGCAGTTCTTC | NA | TRBJ2-1 | TRBV7-2 | NA
CSVLGLAGEVYEQYF | TGCAGCGTTTTGGGACTAGCGGGAGAAGTCTACGAGCAGTACTTC | NA | TRBJ2-7 | TRBV29-1 | TRBD2
CASSDDRDRHSGNTIYF | TGTGCCAGCAGCGACGACAGGGACAGACATTCTGGAAACACCATATATTTT | NA | TRBJ1-3 | TRBV9 | TRBD1
CATKLAGDYEQYF | TGTGCCACCAAACTAGCGGGGGACTACGAGCAGTACTTC | NA | TRBJ2-7 | TRBV28 | TRBD2
CASSEDRLYEQYF | TGTGCCAGCAGTGAGGACAGACTATACGAGCAGTACTTC | once | TRBJ2-7 | TRBV25-1 | NA
CASTGLAGVREQFF | TGTGCCAGCACGGGACTAGCGGGAGTCAGGGAGCAGTTCTTC | once | TRBJ2-1 | TRBV6-6 | TRBD2
CASSQDLSGYEQYF | TGCGCCAGCAGCCAAGATCTAAGTGGATACGAGCAGTACTTC | NA | TRBJ2-7 | TRBV4-3 | NA
CASSVGTYNEQFF | TGTGCCAGCAGCGTCGGGACCTACAATGAGCAGTTCTTC | NA | TRBJ2-1 | TRBV5-8 | NA
CASRLAGGPPYNEQFF | TGTGCCAGCAGACTAGCGGGGGGGCCCCCTTACAATGAGCAGTTCTTC | NA | TRBJ2-1 | TRBV25-1 | TRBD2
CASSLSTGSISMNTEAFF | TGTGCCAGCAGCTTATCGACAGGTTCCATATCCATGAACACTGAAGCTTTCTTT | NA | TRBJ1-1 | TRBV5-6 | NA
CASSPPRTGAYNEQFF | TGTGCCAGCAGTCCCCCCAGGACAGGGGCATACAATGAGCAGTTCTTC | NA | TRBJ2-1 | TRBV2 | TRBD1
CASVDYDQPQHF | TGTGCCAGCGTGGATTACGATCAGCCCCAGCATTTT | NA | TRBJ1-5 | TRBV6-6 | NA
CASSSGLAGYNEQFF | TGTGCCAGCAGTTCCGGACTAGCGGGGTACAATGAGCAGTTCTTC | NA | TRBJ2-1 | TRBV27 | TRBD2
CASSLLLAGGPWNEQFF | TGTGCCAGCAGTCTTCTACTAGCGGGAGGGCCTTGGAATGAGCAGTTCTTC | NA | TRBJ2-1 | TRBV7-8 | TRBD2
CASSLEGWGNTEAFF | TGTGCCAGCAGCTTAGAGGGTTGGGGGAACACTGAAGCTTTCTTT | NA | TRBJ1-1 | TRBV7-9 | NA
CASRVGNIQYF | TGTGCCAGCAGAGTGGGGAACATTCAGTACTTC | NA | TRBJ2-4 | TRBV27 | NA
CATSFATGNEQFF | TGTGCCACCAGCTTTGCGACTGGAAATGAGCAGTTCTTC | NA | TRBJ2-1 | TRBV15 | NA
CASTATGAAPGANVLTF | TGTGCCAGCACCGCGACAGGGGCGGCACCTGGGGCCAACGTCCTGACTTTC | NA | TRBJ2-6 | TRBV13 | TRBD1
CASSERQGSYNEQFF | TGTGCCAGCAGTGAGCGGCAGGGTTCCTACAATGAGCAGTTCTTC | NA | TRBJ2-1 | TRBV6-1 | NA
CAARTDSYEQYF | TGTGCCGCCCGGACGGATTCCTACGAGCAGTACTTC | NA | TRBJ2-7 | TRBV10-3 | NA
CASSRLTSGQETQYF | TGCGCCAGCAGCCGCCTCACTAGCGGACAAGAGACCCAGTACTTC | NA | TRBJ2-5 | TRBV4-3 | TRBD2
CASSQDRAGVHGQFF | TGCGCCAGCAGCCAAGATCGGGCGGGGGTTCATGGGCAGTTCTTC | NA | TRBJ2-1 | TRBV4-3 | TRBD2
CASSPDTQLQETQYF | TGTGCCAGCAGTCCGGACACGCAGCTCCAAGAGACCCAGTACTTC | NA | TRBJ2-5 | TRBV6-5 | NA
CASSPGGRDYNEQFF | TGTGCCAGCAGTCCAGGCGGGCGTGACTACAATGAGCAGTTCTTC | NA | TRBJ2-1 | TRBV6-5 | NA
CATSRDRGRDSGNTIYF | TGTGCCACCAGCAGAGATAGAGGCAGGGACTCTGGAAACACCATATATTTT | NA | TRBJ1-3 | TRBV15 | NA
CASSQGLGEGSYEQYF | TGCGCCAGCAGCCAGGGACTAGGAGAAGGCTCCTACGAGCAGTACTTC | NA | TRBJ2-7 | TRBV4-1 | TRBD2
CASSFGVNQPQHF | TGTGCCAGCAGCTTTGGGGTCAATCAGCCCCAGCATTTT | NA | TRBJ1-5 | TRBV5-6 | NA
CASSSRYLGGEQYF | TGTGCCAGCAGCTCCCGATATCTAGGAGGCGAGCAGTACTTC | NA | TRBJ2-7 | TRBV9 | NA
CASSWNPGQGTDTQYF | TGTGCCAGCAGCTGGAATCCGGGACAGGGGACAGATACGCAGTATTTT | NA | TRBJ2-3 | TRBV11-2 | TRBD1
CASSFSIGLPSGNEQFF | TGTGCCAGCAGTTTCTCCATCGGACTACCCTCGGGCAATGAGCAGTTCTTC | NA | TRBJ2-1 | TRBV27 | NA
CASSLDSRVTLDPLYEQYF | TGCGCCAGCAGCTTGGACAGTCGTGTCACACTAGACCCCCTCTACGAGCAGTACTTC | NA | TRBJ2-7 | TRBV5-1 | NA
CASSSAGTDSYTF | TGCGCCAGCAGTTCAGCCGGGACAGATAGCTACACCTTC | NA | TRBJ1-2 | TRBV10-2 | TRBD1